The 30 T cell receptor beta chains given below trace back to one sample, sequenced in a study of CD8+ T cells in alopecia areata. Treatment here: oral pan-JAK inhibitor, 5-10 mg twice daily. Isolated RNA was reverse transcribed into cDNA used as the sequencing template. The method was immunoSEQ multiplex PCR; TCRdb's version includes in-frame clones alone and lacks a portion of them. Of more than 90,000 clones in the sample, roughly 56% are singletons; the top ten hold around 17%. Source: CD8+ T cells sorted from blood, taken at roughly week 58, from a patient treated with tofacitinib. These TCRs come from a human donor with alopecia areata.

The rearrangement uses TRBV23-1 and TRBJ1-2; 7 nucleotides agree with TRBD1. TRBV23-1 is flagged as an ORF with uncertain function. V lost 4 bases and J lost 2; bases outside the gene matches: 4. The CDR3 has 14 amino acids. This chain's CDR3 is CASSPTGLNYGYTF. CDR3 DNA: TGCGCCAGCAGTCCGACAGGGCTAAACTATGGCTACACCTTC.

This clone was recorded only once. This rearrangement joins TRBV13 to TRBJ1-2; 12 bases match TRBD1. Per germline, CDR1 PRHDT and CDR2 FYEKMQ (reference sequence). The trim removed 5 bases at V and 7 bases at J, leaving 5 bases unmatched. This CDR3 comprises 14 residues. CDR3 coding DNA: TGTGCCAGCAGCGCCCGGGACAGGGGGCCTGGCTACACCTTC. It codes for CASSARDRGPGYTF.

CDR3 nucleotide sequence: TGCAGCGTTGATAACAGGGGGTCCCACGAGCAGTACTTC. The encoded protein is CSVDNRGSHEQYF. The V and J genes are TRBV29-1 and TRBJ2-7; TRBD1 matches 8 bases. Germline V gene lookup returns CDR1 SQVTM and CDR2 ANQGSEA. The CDR3 has 13 amino acids. V lost 3 bases to trimming and J lost 5 bases; unmatched junction nucleotides: 6.

The chain recombines TRBV30 with TRBJ1-3, with TRBD1 identical over 11 bases. Trimming cost V 8 bases and J 1 base; bases outside gene matches: 7. CDR3 length equals 15 residues. The germline CDR1 and CDR2 sequences are GTSNPN and SVGIG (reference sequence). CDR3 in amino acids: CALHGQGASGNTIYF. In DNA form, the CDR3 reads TGTGCCCTCCACGGACAGGGGGCATCTGGAAACACCATATATTTT.

The chain combines TRBV7-9 with TRBJ2-7; tentatively, D is TRBD2 (6 bases). From germline, CDR1 is SEHNR and CDR2 FQNEAQ (reference sequence). CDR3 length: 16 residues. V lost 3 bases, J lost 3 bases, and 18 bases lay in between. The CDR3 coding sequence is TGTGCCAGCAGCTTTTCCAGGTCTCTGGGGGGCTACGAGCAGTACTTC. The encoded protein is CASSFSRSLGGYEQYF.

This chain uses TRBV10-3 with TRBJ1-6, with 7 bases lining up with TRBD1. The germline CDR1 and CDR2 sequences are ENHRY and SYGVKD. The CDR3 is 17 residues long. Unmatched junction bases numbered 12, after V lost 3 bases and J lost 7 bases. CDR3 nucleotides: TGTGCCATCAGTGAATCGTACGACAGGGTCAGAAATTCACCCCTCCACTTT. Its translation is CAISESYDRVRNSPLHF.

The V call is TRBV13, the J call TRBJ2-3; TRBD2 agrees at 13 bases. The CDR3 has 14 amino acids. After removal of 8 bases from V and 7 bases from J, the junction contained 6 bases not matched to a gene. The germline V gene has CDR1 PRHDT and CDR2 FYEKMQ (reference sequence). The CDR3 nucleotides are TGTGCCAGCCAAACTAGCGGGGGGGCGTATACGCAGTATTTT. Residues: CASQTSGGAYTQYF. The entire variable domain, with the rest obtained from reference TRBV13 and TRBJ2-3, is as follows: AAGVIQSPRHLIKEKRETATLKCYPIPRHDTVYWYQQGPGQDPQFLISFYEKMQSDKGSIPDRFSAQQFSDYHSELNMSSLELGDSALYFCASQTSGGAYTQYFGPGTRLTVL.

This clone was recorded a few times. The chain joins TRBV7-8 to TRBJ1-1; a possible D gene is TRBD1 (5 bases). Trimming removed 2 bases from V and 6 bases from J, with 16 bases in between. This CDR3 is built from 15 residues. Germline CDR1 is SGHVS and CDR2 is FQNEAQ. The CDR3 DNA is TGTGCCAGCAGCTTAACTCGGATGGGGCTGGCTGAAGCTTTCTTT. Amino acid sequence: CASSLTRMGLAEAFF.

The J gene is TRBJ1-2, the V gene TRBV18; 9 nucleotides match TRBD1. This CDR3 is 16 amino acids long. The V gene end was trimmed by 6 bases and the J gene end by 4 bases; junction bases not matched to a gene: 12. CDR1 KGHSH and CDR2 LQKENI come from the germline V gene. CDR3 DNA: TGTGCCAGCTCCCCGACAGGGGGGGATCTTCTCTATGGCTACACCTTC. It translates to CASSPTGGDLLYGYTF.

The rearrangement joins TRBV6-5 to TRBJ2-2; weak D call: TRBD2 (6 bases). CDR1 and CDR2 (germline): MNHEY, SVGAGI. Trimming shortened V by 2 bases and J by 0 bases, and 7 bases separated the two germline ends. CDR3 size: 15 residues. CDR3 protein: CASSYGEANTGELFF. The CDR3 bases are TGTGCCAGCAGTTACGGGGAGGCGAACACCGGGGAGCTGTTTTTT.

V usage is TRBV29-1 and J usage is TRBJ2-2; D may be TRBD1 or TRBD2 (6 bases each). Trimming took 4 bases from V and 4 from J, leaving 16 bases between them. Germline lookup yields CDR1 SQVTM and CDR2 ANQGSEA. The CDR3 runs 15 residues. CDR3: CSVAHRVGGTGELFF. The CDR3, as DNA: TGCAGCGTTGCACACAGGGTCGGGGGCACCGGGGAGCTGTTTTTT.

The chain has TRBV27 and TRBJ1-1, with TRBD1 matching 7 bases. Germline V gene sequence: CDR1 MNHEY, CDR2 SMNVEV (reference sequence). The junction had 7 bases not matched to a gene; V was cut back by 6 bases and J by 0 bases. CDR3 size: 15 residues. As DNA, the CDR3 is TGTGCCAGCAGGACCGGGACAGCCCTGAACACTGAAGCTTTCTTT. It is translated as CASRTGTALNTEAFF.

This clone was observed a few times. The V and J genes are TRBV9 and TRBJ1-2; tentatively, D is TRBD1 (5 bases). Germline CDR1 is SGDLS and CDR2 is YYNGEE. Trimming stripped 7 bases from V and 4 bases from J, with 11 bases between. The CDR3 extends over 12 amino acids. The CDR3 loop is CASGGHFYGYTF. The DNA of the CDR3 is TGTGCCAGCGGAGGACACTTCTATGGCTACACCTTC.

The chain couples TRBV25-1 to TRBJ2-1; D not resolved. Germline CDR1 and CDR2: MGHDK and SYGVNS. Trimming took 3 bases from V and 6 from J, leaving 12 bases between them. The CDR3 spans 14 residues. The CDR3 protein is CASSDPGDRNEQFF. CDR3 bases: TGTGCCAGCAGTGACCCGGGCGACCGCAATGAGCAGTTCTTC. Full variable domain (remainder filled in from reference TRBV25-1 and TRBJ2-1): EADIYQTPRYLVIGTGKKITLECSQTMGHDKMYWYQQDPGMELHLIHYSYGVNSTEKGDLSSESTVSRIRTEHFPLTLESARPSHTSQYLCASSDPGDRNEQFFGPGTRLTVL.

The V and J genes are TRBV10-3 and TRBJ1-1; 7 positions agree with TRBD1. Germline V gene data show CDR1 as ENHRY and CDR2 as SYGVKD. This CDR3 comprises 15 residues. Trimming cost V 7 bases and J 0 bases; bases outside gene matches: 8. Written as DNA, the CDR3 is TGTGCCATCACCCGGGACAGATTGATGAACACTGAAGCTTTCTTT. This encodes CAITRDRLMNTEAFF.

For the CDR3, the DNA is TGTGCCAGCAGTGGGACAGTGGGTTATTCACCCCTCCACTTT. Protein sequence: CASSGTVGYSPLHF. The chain has TRBV2 and TRBJ1-6; possible D gene TRBD1, 6 bases. The length of the CDR3 is 14 residues. Germline CDR1 SNHLY, CDR2 FYNNEI. V lost 4 bases and J 8 bases, leaving 12 bases between the germline ends.

This clone occurred a few times. The V gene is TRBV7-9, the J gene TRBJ1-1, with 12 bases aligning to TRBD1. The germline V gene encodes CDR1 SEHNR and CDR2 FQNEAQ (reference sequence). The CDR3 sequence is 16 residues long. Trimming cost V 5 bases and J 0 bases; bases outside gene matches: 4. Here the CDR3 reads CASSPRDRGLNTEAFF. CDR3 DNA: TGTGCCAGCAGCCCTCGGGACAGGGGGCTGAACACTGAAGCTTTCTTT.

The rearrangement joins TRBV7-2 to TRBJ2-1; 9 bases match TRBD1. V was pared by 5 bases and J by 7 bases, with 6 bases of the junction left unmatched. This CDR3 comprises 14 residues. Germline V gene sequence: CDR1 SGHTA, CDR2 FQGNSA. The CDR3 nucleotides read TGTGCCAGCAGCCACCGGGACAGGGCGAATGAGCAGTTCTTC. It yields the protein CASSHRDRANEQFF.

The sample holds a few counts of this clone. V and J are TRBV7-3 and TRBJ1-2; D remains ambiguous. Trimming shortened V by 4 bases and J by 0 bases, and 12 bases separated the two germline ends. The length of the CDR3 is 15 residues. The V gene's germline CDR1 is SGHTA and CDR2 FQGTGA. The CDR3 DNA is TGTGCCAGCAGCTCCTATGTCGGAGCTAACTATGGCTACACCTTC. Amino acid sequence: CASSSYVGANYGYTF.

The chain carries TRBV2 and TRBJ2-1; D unclear. This CDR3 region has 12 residues. Germline CDR1 SNHLY, CDR2 FYNNEI. V was clipped by 8 bases and J by 5 bases, with 10 bases between them. The CDR3 is CASVRVDNEQFF. DNA for the CDR3: TGTGCCAGCGTTAGGGTGGACAATGAGCAGTTCTTC.

This clone was counted a few times. At one of its ends the junction is not consistent with the germline gene, which may arise from a read error. Other DNA sequences within the sample encode an identical CDR3. V usage is TRBV27 and J usage is TRBJ2-7; D not certain. Germline CDR1 is MNHEY and CDR2 is SMNVEV (reference sequence). CDR3 size: 13 residues. The CDR3 region has the DNA TGTGCCAGCAGTTATACAGATTCCTCCGAGCAGTACTTC. This codes for CASSYTDSSEQYF.

This clone was detected a few times. The V call is TRBV7-9, the J call TRBJ1-2, with a possible D match to TRBD1 (6 bases). CDR1 SEHNR and CDR2 FQNEAQ come from the germline V gene (reference sequence). The CDR3 sequence is 14 residues long. V lost 2 bases, J lost 8 bases, and 15 bases lay in between. The CDR3 coding sequence is TGTGCCAGCAGCTTATCTTTCGGGACAAAGGGCTACACCTTC. Translated: CASSLSFGTKGYTF.

The chain couples TRBV11-2 to TRBJ1-3; D ambiguous. CDR3 length: 17 amino acids. Trimming took off 0 bases at V and 0 bases at J, with 12 bases between the two ends. Per germline, CDR1 SGHAT and CDR2 FQNNGV. CDR3 amino acids: CASSLDRRGYSGNTIYF. CDR3 DNA sequence: TGTGCCAGCAGCTTAGATCGGCGGGGTTACTCTGGAAACACCATATATTTT.

This clone was seen only once. The junction departs from germline at one end; a sequencing error may be responsible. This sequence joins TRBV9 and TRBJ1-2; D is uncertain. The CDR3 loop spans 9 amino acids. Germline V gives CDR1 SGDLS, CDR2 YYNGEE. The CDR3 is CASNVPPSF. CDR3 DNA: TGTGCCAGCAACGTACCCCCCTCCTTC.

This sequence joins TRBV29-1 and TRBJ2-7, with 7 bases fitting TRBD1. The germline CDR1 and CDR2 sequences are SQVTM and ANQGSEA. V lost 8 bases to trimming and J lost 2 bases; unmatched junction nucleotides: 6. The CDR3 consists of 12 residues. This CDR3 is CSIRQGTYEQYF. CDR3 DNA: TGCAGCATACGACAGGGCACCTACGAGCAGTACTTC.

This clone has just one count. CDR3 in amino acids: CASSQADLASYEQYF. CDR3 DNA sequence: TGCGCCAGCAGCCAAGCCGACCTTGCCTCCTACGAGCAGTACTTC. The chain joins TRBV4-1 to TRBJ2-7; no clear D. CDR3 length equals 15 residues. From germline, CDR1 is MGHRA and CDR2 YSYEKL. Trimming removed 1 base from V and 0 bases from J, with 10 bases in between.

A single count supports this clone. The chain links TRBV15 to TRBJ2-5; 9 bases are a match to TRBD1. V lost 3 bases to trimming and J lost 4 bases; unmatched junction nucleotides: 6. This CDR3 is built from 15 residues. Germline V lookup: CDR1 LNHNV, CDR2 YYDKDF (reference sequence). Here the CDR3 reads CATSRDRGWGETQYF. In DNA, the CDR3 is TGTGCCACCAGCAGGGACAGGGGATGGGGAGAGACCCAGTACTTC.

The chain carries TRBV4-1 and TRBJ2-2; perhaps TRBD2 as D (7 bases). Germline values: CDR1 MGHRA, CDR2 YSYEKL. Deletions cut 3 bases from V and 6 bases from J, with 8 bases between. The CDR3 runs to 13 residues. The CDR3 reads CASSQRGPGELFF. DNA of the CDR3: TGCGCCAGCAGCCAGCGGGGGCCCGGGGAGCTGTTTTTT.

The V call is TRBV25-1, the J call TRBJ2-1; D gene ambiguous. The CDR3 has 16 residues. CDR1 and CDR2 from the germline V gene are MGHDK and SYGVNS. The V end was cut by 2 bases, the J end by 0 bases, with 11 bases between. CDR3 in amino acids: CASSESTGYSYNEQFF. The CDR3 DNA reads TGTGCCAGCAGTGAAAGTACCGGGTACTCCTACAATGAGCAGTTCTTC.

The chain employs TRBV7-9 and TRBJ2-3; possible D gene TRBD2, 5 bases. The length of the CDR3 is 16 residues. The V end was cut by 1 base, the J end by 2 bases, with 13 bases between. Per the germline V gene, CDR1 is SEHNR and CDR2 is FQNEAQ (reference sequence). CDR3 nucleotide sequence: TGTGCCAGCAGCTTAGTAGTGCGGGTCTCCACAGATACGCAGTATTTT. This codes for CASSLVVRVSTDTQYF.